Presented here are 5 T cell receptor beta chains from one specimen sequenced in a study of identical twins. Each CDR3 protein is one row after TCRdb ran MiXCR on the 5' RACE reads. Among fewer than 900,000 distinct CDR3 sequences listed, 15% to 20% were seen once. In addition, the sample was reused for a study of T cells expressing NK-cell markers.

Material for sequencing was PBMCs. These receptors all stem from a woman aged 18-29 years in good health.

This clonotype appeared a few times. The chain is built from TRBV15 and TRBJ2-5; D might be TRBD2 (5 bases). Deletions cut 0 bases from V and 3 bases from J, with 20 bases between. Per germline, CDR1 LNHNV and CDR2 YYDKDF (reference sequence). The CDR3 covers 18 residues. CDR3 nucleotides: TGTGCCACCAGCAGAGATCGGGGTTCCATAGGAGAGAAAGAGACCCAGTACTTC. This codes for CATSRDRGSIGEKETQYF.

CDR3 nucleotides: TGTGCCAGCAGCCCTTTGGGCGGACCTGATGAAGACATTCAGTACTTC. It yields the protein CASSPLGGPDEDIQYF. This chain joins TRBV6-2 or TRBV6-3 and TRBJ2-4; unclear D gene. CDR3 length: 16 amino acids. V lost 6 bases and J 8 bases, leaving 23 bases between the germline ends. Germline loops: CDR1 MNHEY, CDR2 SVGEGT.

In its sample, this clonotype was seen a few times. The CDR3 loop is CASSYSNDEQFF. The CDR3 DNA reads TGTGCCAGCAGTTACTCGAATGACGAGCAGTTCTTC. J is TRBJ2-1 and V is TRBV6-5; D not resolved. V was clipped by 0 bases and J by 10 bases, with 7 bases between them. The CDR3 totals 12 residues. Germline V gene sequence: CDR1 MNHEY, CDR2 SVGAGI.

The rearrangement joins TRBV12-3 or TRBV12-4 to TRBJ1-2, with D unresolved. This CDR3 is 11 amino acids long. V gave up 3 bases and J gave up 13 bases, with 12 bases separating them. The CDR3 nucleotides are TGTGCCAGCAGTTTTGAAGGCTACTTCACCTTC. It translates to CASSFEGYFTF.

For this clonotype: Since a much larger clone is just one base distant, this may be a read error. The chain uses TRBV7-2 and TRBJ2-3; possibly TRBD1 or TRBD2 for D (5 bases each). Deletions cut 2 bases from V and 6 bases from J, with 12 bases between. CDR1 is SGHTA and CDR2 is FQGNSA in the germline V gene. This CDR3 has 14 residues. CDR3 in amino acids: CASSLMGRRDTQYF. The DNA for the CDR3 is TGTGCCAGCAGCTTAATGGGACGACGGGATACGCAGTATTTT. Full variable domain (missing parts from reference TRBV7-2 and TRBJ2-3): GAGVSQSPSNKVTEKGKDVELRCDPISGHTALYWYRQSLGQGLEFLIYFQGNSAPDKSGLPSDRFSAERTGGSVSTLTIQRTQQEDSAVYLCASSLMGRRDTQYFGPGTRLTVL.